This T cell receptor (beta chain) was sequenced during a study of blood T cell repertoires in COVID-19. V was pared by 4 bases and J by 6 bases, with 9 bases of the junction left unmatched. The CDR3 sequence is 14 residues long. Germline V lookup: CDR1 SGHNT, CDR2 YYREEE (reference sequence). TCRdb's table, derived via immunoSEQ multiplex PCR, lists solely in-frame clones and lacks some. The sample consists of over 350,000 clones, around nine tenths of them appearing once. The age range of participants was about 18 to 100 years, with residence in around 22 US areas. The chain has TRBV5-4 and TRBJ2-7; 8 nucleotides line up with TRBD1. The clonotype comes from a woman aged 18-29 years with acute COVID-19. Material for sequencing was PBMCs or T cells enriched from blood (not recorded which). The CDR3, as DNA: TGTGCCAGCAGCAGGGGACAGGTAGAGTCCGAGCAGTACTTC. This codes for CASSRGQVESEQYF.